The 11 T cell receptor beta chains listed next were all sequenced from one sample in a study of chemoradiotherapy in HPV16-positive cancers. Clones were read by immunoSEQ multiplex PCR, and TCRdb kept only the in-frame ones, dropping some. The repertoire holds 20,000 to 30,000 clones, with about 90% as singletons. This material consisted of blood, taken from a patient who underwent chemoradiotherapy. These receptors all stem from a human donor with HPV-associated anogenital cancer.

CDR3 nucleotides: TGTGCCAGTAGTGTCGCTAGCGGGACCGACTACAATGAGCAGTTCTTC. It codes for CASSVASGTDYNEQFF. The chain is built from TRBV19 and TRBJ2-1; 9 bases are a match to TRBD2. The V segment lost 5 bases and the J segment 3 bases; nucleotides outside the gene matches: 8. CDR3 length: 16 amino acids. Germline CDR1 reads LNHDA; CDR2 reads SQIVND (reference sequence).

V gene TRBV5-1 combines with J gene TRBJ2-5; D is unclear. The germline V and J ends were trimmed by 2 bases and 3 bases, with 2 bases remaining between them. CDR3 length: 11 amino acids. Germline loops: CDR1 SGHRS, CDR2 YFSETQ. CDR3 amino acids: CASSFKETQYF. The CDR3 coding sequence is TGCGCCAGCAGCTTCAAAGAGACCCAGTACTTC.

The chain combines TRBV2 with TRBJ2-3; possible D gene TRBD2, 6 bases. CDR3 length: 13 residues. Germline CDR1 is SNHLY and CDR2 is FYNNEI. Trimming left V 6 bases short and J 3 bases short, with 10 bases between. CDR3 in DNA: TGTGCCAGCAGGTCGGGAGTAACAGATACGCAGTATTTT. Amino acids: CASRSGVTDTQYF.

This rearrangement joins TRBV5-1 to TRBJ2-3, with 9 bases lining up with TRBD1. The CDR3 extends over 17 amino acids. V was clipped by 3 bases and J by 0 bases; unmatched bases: 8. CDR1 and CDR2 from the germline V gene are SGHRS and YFSETQ. CDR3 amino acids: CASSSPGQGPSTDTQYF. The DNA of the CDR3 is TGCGCCAGCAGCTCTCCGGGACAGGGCCCTAGCACAGATACGCAGTATTTT.

This chain links TRBV5-1 with TRBJ2-2; D assignment may be TRBD1 or TRBD2 (5 bases each). CDR1 and CDR2 (germline): SGHRS, YFSETQ. V dropped 1 base and J dropped 4 bases, with 11 bases sitting between them. There are 15 residues in the CDR3. CDR3 DNA: TGCGCCAGCAGCTTGACTCAGGGACCCACCGGGGAGCTGTTTTTT. Translating it yields CASSLTQGPTGELFF.

This chain links TRBV5-6 with TRBJ2-1; tentatively, D is TRBD2 (6 bases). V lost 0 bases, J lost 9 bases, and 13 bases lay in between. The germline V gene encodes CDR1 SGHDT and CDR2 YYEEEE. The CDR3 sequence is 14 residues long. The CDR3 DNA reads as TGTGCCAGCAGCTTGGAGGAGGGGCAGGTTGAGCAGTTCTTC. As protein: CASSLEEGQVEQFF.

J is TRBJ2-2 and V is TRBV29-1; no firm D call. The V end lost 5 bases, the J end lost 6 bases, and 10 bases lay between the germline ends. Per the germline V gene, CDR1 is SQVTM and CDR2 is ANQGSEA. The CDR3 covers 12 residues. Written as DNA, the CDR3 is TGCAGCGTTCCCGTCTTCCCCGGGGAGCTGTTTTTT. Translated, it gives CSVPVFPGELFF.

The V and J genes are TRBV7-8 and TRBJ2-2, with no clear D. The CDR3 has 17 residues. The germline CDR1 and CDR2 sequences are SGHVS and FQNEAQ. The V end lost 5 bases, the J end lost 0 bases, and 16 bases lay between the germline ends. CDR3 loop: CASSESGGSPNTGELFF. CDR3 sequence (DNA): TGTGCCAGCAGCGAAAGTGGTGGTAGCCCGAACACCGGGGAGCTGTTTTTT.

The chain employs TRBV5-1 and TRBJ1-2, with 10 bases lining up with TRBD1. V shed 4 bases, J shed 7 bases, and the junction held 10 bases outside the gene matches. Germline V lookup: CDR1 SGHRS, CDR2 YFSETQ. This CDR3 is 15 amino acids long. The CDR3 nucleotides are TGCGCCAGCAGCCCGGGTTTGGGACAGGGGATTGGCTACACCTTC. This translates into CASSPGLGQGIGYTF.

In nucleotides, the CDR3 is TGTGCCTGGAGGAGGACGGAGAACACTGAAGCTTTCTTT. Translated: CAWRRTENTEAFF. This chain uses TRBV30 with TRBJ1-1; the D is unclear. Germline CDR1 GTSNPN, CDR2 SVGIG (reference sequence). The V and J ends lost 3 bases and 1 base respectively, with 9 bases between them. CDR3 length: 13 amino acids.

The chain uses TRBV9 and TRBJ2-1; D unclear. This CDR3 contains 16 residues. V gave up 4 bases and J gave up 0 bases, with 14 bases separating them. Germline CDR1 is SGDLS and CDR2 is YYNGEE. CDR3 bases: TGTGCCAGCAGCTCACCAGCCCCCAGCTCCTACAATGAGCAGTTCTTC. Translating it yields CASSSPAPSSYNEQFF.